This T cell receptor (beta chain) was sequenced in a study of shared clonotypes between healthy human individuals (dated by TCRdb to the early 2020s). In terms of the full investigation: A couple of women and a few men aged 18 to 49 years were included in the cohort. For each donor, CD4 naive and CD4 memory were each given three plates, CD8 naive was given two plates, and CD8 memory was given one plate. Blood TCR repertoires of roughly five healthy adults were deeply sequenced to estimate repertoire size and the extent of clonotype sharing between individuals. Libraries were prepared and TCR repertoires were sequenced by different laboratories using diverse techniques, in order to increase sequencing depth and limit assay-specific biases. Between about 0.94 and 8.9 billion PBMCs per donor were obtained by leukapheresis.

Broad study findings and their caveats: Pairwise subsampling indicated that sequencing depth was expected to affect the degree of clonotype sharing among donors. Sampling was restricted to blood, and TCR repertoires in tissues likely differ from the TCR repertoires found in blood. Higher generation probabilities were observed for clonotypes shared by all four sorted-subset donors than for non-shared clonotypes. Incomplete sequencing was indicated by rarefaction of sorted-subset datasets, despite the large sequencing depth. When a handful of donors were compared, the shared fraction of clonotypes was about 5.4% for naive CD4, 3.5% to 4% for naive CD8, 2% to 2.5% for memory CD4, and about 0.36% for memory CD8. Naive subsets generally had larger estimated clonotype richness than memory subsets. The genetic and exposure-history diversity represented was limited by the small number of donors.

Using the deep immunoSEQ assay, multiplex PCR amplified TCR CDR3 regions from genomic DNA. Extracted genomic DNA from each cell subset was spread evenly across all wells of several immunoSEQ 96-well plates, with each plate serving as a replicate. For sorted subsets, each replicate PCR was loaded with around 220 ng genomic DNA, equivalent to 30,000 or so T cell genomes. The purified libraries were quantified using a Qubit 3.0 fluorometer, sized with a Bioanalyzer 2100, and then quantified again using the KAPA Library Quantification kit. A separate single-read 150-cycle Illumina NextSeq 550 flow cell was used to sequence each immunoSEQ 96-well plate. Under the source paper's analysis protocol: Because the immunoSEQ output included only junctional sequences and no quality scores, the filtering could not be the same as the filtering used for full-length reads. To assign V/J genes and CDR3, sequences were annotated against IMGT germline references using PyIR, a Python wrapper for IgBLAST v1.9. Reads were removed for weak V/J assignments (E-value above 1e-6), missing CDR3, stop codons, out-of-frame junctions, or ambiguous translated residues. V3J clonotypes were defined as sequences sharing an identical inferred V gene, J gene, and CDR3 amino acid sequence. Percentage overlap between repertoires was computed as shared unique clonotypes divided by the size of the smaller repertoire. Repertoire richness was assessed with RTK rarefaction, the Chao1 estimator, and Recon v2.1 estimates of unobserved clonotypes. OLGA was used to compute generation probabilities for all TCRbeta clonotypes that the gDNA method yielded from several donors. TCRdb carries this immuneACCESS record with in-frame sequences only. Its versions omit some clonotypes, under half of them owing to an unresolved V gene in the studies checked, with the rest unexplained. V, J and clone size are taken as reported in that table, and D and trimming were inferred from the DNA itself. This sample holds about 590,000 clones; 95% to 96% were observed only once. The ten largest clones add up to about 0.11% of the sample.

Of note for this clone: What antigen it recognizes has not been identified. Base-call qualities are not available, and no considerably larger clone is one nucleotide away.

CD8 naive samples were obtained by positive selection for CCR7 among CD45RO-negative cells, yielding a CD45RA+CCR7+ population from which TemRA cells were excluded. Healthy HIV-negative adults with no recently reported acute infections or vaccinations were included as donors. Only Caucasian adults living in Nashville, Tennessee, USA were represented among the donors. Blood was obtained by leukapheresis, after which PBMCs were separated by Ficoll-Histopaque density gradient centrifugation and cryopreserved in liquid nitrogen vapor phase. Analytical flow cytometry was used to check the purity and quantity of every magnetically sorted T cell population. Genomic DNA was isolated from every sorted fraction and measured by UV absorbance on a Nanodrop 2000c. Trimming leaves V shorter by 4 bases and J shorter by 0 bases, with the junction holding 5 bases beyond the gene matches. CDR1 and CDR2 are drawn from the germline V gene (reference sequence): SEHNR, FQNEAQ. Including the terminal cysteine and phenylalanine, the CDR3 comprises 17 residues. The sequence is cut down to CDR3 DNA, 51 bases in frame from base 1.

The chain was built from TRBV7-9 and TRBJ2-3, and 12 junctional nucleotides match TRBD2. The sequencing sample was made of naive CD8+ T cells sorted from blood. Per the publication, the cell subset or site label means: CD45RA+CCR7+. The receptor was derived from a woman aged 30 to 39 in good health. The CDR3 amino acid sequence is: CASSSGLAGTSTDTQYF. The DNA sequence is as follows: TGTGCCAGCAGCTCTGGACTAGCGGGAACTAGCACAGATACGCAGTATTTT. The CDR3 plus the reference TRBV7-9 and TRBJ2-3 genes for the other parts give the full variable domain: DTGVSQNPRHKITKRGQNVTFRCDPISEHNRLYWYRQTLGQGPEFLTYFQNEAQLEKSRLLSDRFSAERPKGSFSTLEIQRTEQGDSAMYLCASSSGLAGTSTDTQYFGPGTRLTVL.